These 28 T cell receptor beta chains were sequenced from one sample in a study of blood T cell repertoires in COVID-19. Sequencing was performed with immunoSEQ multiplex PCR; in TCRdb, only in-frame clones are kept and a portion is missing. This sample yields fewer than 250,000 clones, of which around 87% are seen a single time; approximately 7.3% belongs to the top ten. Material: PBMCs or T cells enriched from blood (not recorded which). All receptors come from a man in his thirties or forties in a cohort exposed to, infected with or recovered from COVID-19 (not recorded which).

The genes are TRBV12-3 or TRBV12-4 and TRBJ1-5; tentatively, D is TRBD1 (6 bases). CDR3 length equals 13 residues. The V end lost 7 bases, the J end lost 9 bases, and 16 bases lay between the germline ends. The CDR3 bases are TGTGCCAGCACCCGGGACACCAAAGGGCCCCAGCATTTT. Translated, it gives CASTRDTKGPQHF.

The chain couples TRBV24-1 to TRBJ2-1; 7 bases map to TRBD2. This CDR3 comprises 13 residues. The J segment lost 7 bases and the V segment lost 5 bases, leaving 4 bases of the junction unmatched. The germline gives CDR1 KGHDR, CDR2 SFDVKD. The CDR3 bases are TGTGCCACCAGTGGGACTAGGGTAAATGAGCAGTTCTTC. Amino acid sequence: CATSGTRVNEQFF.

The gene calls are TRBV5-4 and TRBJ2-1, with D tentatively TRBD2 (6 bases). CDR1 SGHNT and CDR2 YYREEE come from the germline V gene (reference sequence). Trimming shortened V by 4 bases and J by 5 bases, and 13 bases separated the two germline ends. The length of the CDR3 is 14 residues. The CDR3 DNA reads as TGTGCCAGCAGCCGGCCGGGACTCGACAATGAGCAGTTCTTC. This sequence encodes CASSRPGLDNEQFF.

This chain uses TRBV7-3 with TRBJ2-7, with 10 bases fitting TRBD1. The V and J ends lost 6 bases and 3 bases, in that order; junction bases with no gene match: 2. The CDR3 loop spans 13 amino acids. CDR1 is SGHTA, CDR2 FQGTGA, per germline. CDR3 in amino acids: CASSRTGGYEQYF. Written as DNA, the CDR3 is TGTGCCAGCAGTAGGACAGGGGGCTACGAGCAGTACTTC.

V gene TRBV27 combines with J gene TRBJ1-5; D gene uncertain. This CDR3 has 18 residues. V shed 0 bases and J shed 0 bases, with 15 bases lying between them. Per germline, CDR1 MNHEY and CDR2 SMNVEV (reference sequence). In DNA form, the CDR3 reads TGTGCCAGCAGTTTATCGGGCCAGGCCGCCTATAGCAATCAGCCCCAGCATTTT. The encoded protein is CASSLSGQAAYSNQPQHF.

CDR3 coding DNA: TGTGCCAGCAGCCCTGCCCCCGGGAGAGGGGCCAACGTCCTGACTTTC. Amino acids: CASSPAPGRGANVLTF. V gene TRBV6-2 or TRBV6-3 combines with J gene TRBJ2-6; perhaps TRBD2 as D (6 bases). Deletions cut 6 bases from V and 4 bases from J, with 16 bases between. The CDR3 totals 16 residues. Germline V lookup: CDR1 MNHEY, CDR2 SVGEGT.

The V call is TRBV27, the J call TRBJ2-7; TRBD1 aligns across 11 bases. CDR1 and CDR2 from the germline V gene are MNHEY and SMNVEV (reference sequence). V shed 5 bases, J shed 5 bases, and the junction held 8 bases outside the gene matches. This CDR3 has 15 residues. The CDR3, as DNA: TGTGCCAGCAGTCCCTTAAGGACAGGGGGCCACGAGCAGTACTTC. It codes for CASSPLRTGGHEQYF.

The rearrangement links TRBV6-2 or TRBV6-3 to TRBJ2-7; 7 bases line up with TRBD1. Unmatched junction bases numbered 14, after V lost 0 bases and J lost 9 bases. The CDR3 contains 16 residues. Germline V gene data show CDR1 as MNHEY and CDR2 as SVGEGT. CDR3 amino acids: CASSYSEGAVRSGQYF. As DNA, the CDR3 is TGTGCCAGCAGTTACTCAGAGGGGGCAGTTCGATCGGGGCAGTACTTC.

The chain has TRBV12-3 or TRBV12-4 and TRBJ1-2; possibly TRBD1 for D (6 bases). Trimming cost V 3 bases and J 2 bases, with 7 bases left between them. The CDR3 loop spans 13 amino acids. The chain's CDR3 is CASSFGQNYGYTF. The CDR3 DNA reads as TGTGCCAGCAGTTTTGGACAGAACTATGGCTACACCTTC.

The chain links TRBV29-1 to TRBJ2-7; D is uncertain. The CDR3 spans 12 residues. The germline V and J ends were trimmed by 5 bases and 3 bases, with 11 bases remaining between them. Germline lookup yields CDR1 SQVTM and CDR2 ANQGSEA. The CDR3 coding sequence is TGCAGCGTTTTGGAGTCTTACTACGAGCAGTACTTC. Translated, it gives CSVLESYYEQYF.

This chain joins TRBV4-2 and TRBJ1-2; perhaps TRBD1 as D (6 bases). Looked up from germline, CDR1 is LGHNA and CDR2 is YNFKEQ. V was clipped by 1 base and J by 4 bases, with 10 bases between them. This CDR3 is built from 14 residues. The CDR3 is CASSQVGGAYGYTF. In DNA, the CDR3 is TGTGCCAGCAGCCAAGTGGGGGGGGCCTATGGCTACACCTTC.

This clone was detected a few times. V gene TRBV27 combines with J gene TRBJ1-2; perhaps TRBD1 as D (5 bases). CDR3 length: 14 amino acids. The V gene lost 4 bases and the J gene lost 7 bases, with 16 bases spanning the gap. Per the germline V gene, CDR1 is MNHEY and CDR2 is SMNVEV (reference sequence). The CDR3 loop is CASSSPSQGSGYTF. The DNA of the CDR3 is TGTGCCAGCAGTTCCCCCTCCCAGGGTAGTGGCTACACCTTC.

In this sample, this clone turned up a few times. The rearrangement links TRBV11-3 to TRBJ2-7, with 9 nucleotides matching TRBD1. Germline CDR1 and CDR2: SGHNT and YENEEA. There are 16 residues in the CDR3. The ends lost 0 bases at V and 6 bases at J; junction bases unmatched: 9. CDR3 in amino acids: CASSLDSGQGSAEQYF. CDR3 coding DNA: TGTGCCAGCAGCTTAGATTCGGGACAGGGATCCGCCGAGCAGTACTTC.

The chain links TRBV29-1 to TRBJ1-1; D possibly corresponds to TRBD1 (5 bases). Germline V gene sequence: CDR1 SQVTM, CDR2 ANQGSEA. Trimming cost V 7 bases and J 7 bases, with 25 bases left between them. The CDR3 spans 15 residues. The CDR3 sequence is CSAAKTQGLGLEAFF. As DNA, the CDR3 is TGCAGCGCGGCAAAAACCCAGGGACTGGGTCTTGAAGCTTTCTTT.

There are a few counts of this clone. The rearrangement uses TRBV27 and TRBJ2-1; D is unclear. The CDR3 has 13 amino acids. The V end lost 1 base, the J end lost 7 bases, and 8 bases lay between the germline ends. Per germline, CDR1 MNHEY and CDR2 SMNVEV (reference sequence). The CDR3 here is CASSLFSRNEQFF. In nucleotides, the CDR3 is TGTGCCAGCAGTTTATTTTCCCGGAATGAGCAGTTCTTC.

This clone was recorded only once. V and J are TRBV5-6 and TRBJ2-7, with 11 bases identical to TRBD2. The V segment lost 4 bases and the J segment 0 bases; nucleotides outside the gene matches: 9. CDR3 length: 17 amino acids. CDR1 is SGHDT, CDR2 YYEEEE, per germline. CDR3 residues: CASSRPGLADRSYEQYF. CDR3 bases: TGTGCCAGCAGCCGCCCGGGACTAGCGGACCGCTCCTACGAGCAGTACTTC.

The sample holds one count of this clone. The genes are TRBV11-2 and TRBJ1-1; D is possibly TRBD1 (6 bases). Between the trimmed V and J ends, which lost 9 bases and 1 base, there was a span of 15 bases. This CDR3 is built from 14 residues. The germline gives CDR1 SGHAT, CDR2 FQNNGV. The chain's CDR3 is CASRGAPQNTEAFF. DNA of the CDR3: TGTGCCAGTCGGGGGGCGCCTCAGAACACTGAAGCTTTCTTT.

The chain recombines TRBV14 with TRBJ2-7, with 9 positions matching TRBD1. CDR1 is SGHDN, CDR2 FVKESK, per germline. The CDR3 contains 13 residues. Trimming cost V 4 bases and J 4 bases; bases outside gene matches: 2. The DNA of the CDR3 is TGTGCCAGCAGCCCCGGGACAGGGTACGAGCAGTACTTC. Its translation: CASSPGTGYEQYF.

The chain carries TRBV6-5 and TRBJ2-7; TRBD1 aligns across 8 bases. The CDR3 is 15 residues long. The V gene's germline CDR1 is MNHEY and CDR2 SVGAGI. The ends lost 7 bases at V and 6 bases at J; junction bases unmatched: 14. The CDR3 region has the DNA TGTGCCAGCAATACACGGACAGGGTCCATTCGCGAGCAGTACTTC. Its protein is CASNTRTGSIREQYF.

This chain uses TRBV19 with TRBJ2-1; 9 nucleotides align to TRBD1. Germline lookup yields CDR1 LNHDA and CDR2 SQIVND (reference sequence). The CDR3 is 15 residues long. J was trimmed by 8 bases and V by 4 bases; bases with no gene match: 9. DNA of the CDR3: TGTGCCAGTAGTAAGGAACAGGGGGCCGGTCATGAGCAGTTCTTC. Translated, it gives CASSKEQGAGHEQFF.

This clone was picked up one time. The V and J genes are TRBV6-5 and TRBJ2-7; 11 bases match TRBD2. Looked up from germline, CDR1 is MNHEY and CDR2 is SVGAGI. CDR3 length equals 15 residues. Trimming removed 6 bases from V and 7 bases from J; junction bases left unmatched: 11. CDR3 sequence: CASSPTSGTGFEQYF. DNA for the CDR3: TGTGCCAGCAGCCCGACTAGCGGGACCGGTTTTGAGCAGTACTTC.

V gene TRBV3-1 (or the pseudogene TRBV3-2) combines with J gene TRBJ1-1; a possible D gene is TRBD1 (5 bases). CDR3 size: 16 residues. Germline lookup yields CDR1 LGHDT and CDR2 YNNKEL (reference sequence). The V end was cut by 1 base, the J end by 4 bases, with 16 bases between. This CDR3 is CASSQAFGATTTEAFF. Here the CDR3 DNA reads TGTGCCAGCAGCCAAGCTTTTGGGGCGACGACCACTGAAGCTTTCTTT.

The chain combines TRBV5-1 with TRBJ2-1, with 7 bases identical to TRBD2. V dropped 2 bases and J dropped 3; count of bases not matched to a gene: 8. This CDR3 has 16 residues. The germline V gene has CDR1 SGHRS and CDR2 YFSETQ. The CDR3 sequence: CASSFPSGGSYNEQFF. The DNA for the CDR3 is TGCGCCAGCAGCTTCCCTTCAGGCGGGAGCTACAATGAGCAGTTCTTC. Looking up the rest from reference TRBV5-1 and TRBJ2-1 gives the full variable domain: KAGVTQTPRYLIKTRGQQVTLSCSPISGHRSVSWYQQTPGQGLQFLFEYFSETQRNKGNFPGRFSGRQFSNSRSEMNVSTLELGDSALYLCASSFPSGGSYNEQFFGPGTRLTVL.

This chain joins TRBV6-2 or TRBV6-3 and TRBJ1-5; D not certain. CDR3 length: 14 amino acids. V lost 4 bases, J lost 6 bases, and 13 bases lay in between. Germline lookup yields CDR1 MNHEY and CDR2 SVGEGT. The CDR3 here is CASSLGGSGQPQHF. The CDR3 DNA reads as TGTGCCAGCAGTTTAGGAGGGAGCGGTCAGCCCCAGCATTTT.

In this sample, this clone turned up once. This chain connects TRBV24-1 to TRBJ2-7, with 7 bases identical to TRBD2. V shed 9 bases, J shed 7 bases, and the junction held 26 bases outside the gene matches. Per germline, CDR1 KGHDR and CDR2 SFDVKD. CDR3 length equals 18 residues. CDR3 bases: TGTGCCACCCCTCCGAGACAGCCTTATCTAGCGGACGCCTGGGAGCAGTACTTC. Protein sequence: CATPPRQPYLADAWEQYF.

This chain links TRBV3-1 (or the pseudogene TRBV3-2) with TRBJ2-3, with no clear D. The V and J ends lost 4 bases and 2 bases respectively, with 4 bases between them. Germline CDR1 and CDR2: LGHDT and YNNKEL (reference sequence). The CDR3 has 12 residues. Here the CDR3 DNA reads TGTGCCAGCAGCCCCTCCACAGATACGCAGTATTTT. It is translated as CASSPSTDTQYF.

V gene TRBV27 combines with J gene TRBJ2-7, with 8 bases lining up with TRBD2. CDR1 is MNHEY and CDR2 is SMNVEV in the germline V gene (reference sequence). Unmatched junction bases numbered 5, after V lost 6 bases and J lost 4 bases. This CDR3 region has 13 residues. CDR3 sequence (DNA): TGTGCCAGCAGGAGCGGGAGTGGGTACGAGCAGTACTTC. It is translated as CASRSGSGYEQYF.

The rearrangement joins TRBV28 to TRBJ2-1; 8 bases align to TRBD2. CDR1 MDHEN and CDR2 SYDVKM come from the germline V gene. The junction had 8 bases not matched to a gene; V was cut back by 2 bases and J by 8 bases. There are 15 residues in the CDR3. This CDR3 is CASSLRGSGRDEQFF. CDR3 nucleotides: TGTGCCAGCAGTTTAAGAGGAAGCGGGAGAGATGAGCAGTTCTTC.